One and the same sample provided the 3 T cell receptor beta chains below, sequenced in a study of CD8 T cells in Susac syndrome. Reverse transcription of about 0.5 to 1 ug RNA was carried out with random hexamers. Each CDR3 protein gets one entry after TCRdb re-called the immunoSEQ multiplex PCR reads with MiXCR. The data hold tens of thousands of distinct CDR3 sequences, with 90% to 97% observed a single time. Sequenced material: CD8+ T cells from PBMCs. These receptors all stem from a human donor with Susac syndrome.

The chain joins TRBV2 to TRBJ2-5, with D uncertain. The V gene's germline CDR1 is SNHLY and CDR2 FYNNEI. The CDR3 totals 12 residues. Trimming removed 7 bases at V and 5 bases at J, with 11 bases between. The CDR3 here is CASTWDQETQYF. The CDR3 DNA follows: TGTGCCAGCACGTGGGATCAGGAGACCCAGTACTTC.

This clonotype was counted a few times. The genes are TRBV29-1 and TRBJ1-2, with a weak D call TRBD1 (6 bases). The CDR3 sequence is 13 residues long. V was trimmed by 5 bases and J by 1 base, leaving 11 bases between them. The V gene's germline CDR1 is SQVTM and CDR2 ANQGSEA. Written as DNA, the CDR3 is TGCAGCGTTTCTACAGGGAGTAACTATGGCTACACCTTC. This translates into CSVSTGSNYGYTF.

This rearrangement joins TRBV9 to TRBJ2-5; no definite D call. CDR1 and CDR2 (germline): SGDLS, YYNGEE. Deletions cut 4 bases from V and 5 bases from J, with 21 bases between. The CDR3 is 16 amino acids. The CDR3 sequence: CASSTSPGFGTETQYF. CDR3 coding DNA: TGTGCCAGCAGCACTTCTCCGGGTTTCGGAACGGAGACCCAGTACTTC.